A single T cell receptor (beta chain) is shown here with its context. The cohort comprised adults aged about 18 to 89 years residing in 20 to 30 US areas. The sample belongs to a study of blood T cell repertoires in COVID-19. As for the study in general: Samples came from the United States, Italy and Spain, spanning acute and convalescent COVID-19.

In the authors' methods: Nucleated cell number was recorded as an estimate derived from reference gene primer amplification. Using immunoSEQ multiplex PCR, the repertoire was profiled, and TCRdb retains in-frame clones only, with some absent. V and J calls and clone size come straight from that table; D and trimming were deduced from the DNA. The repertoire holds 250,000 or so clones, with approximately 84% as singletons. Germline lookup yields CDR1 MDHEN and CDR2 SYDVKM. V dropped 4 bases and J dropped 0 bases, with 7 bases sitting between them. The CDR3 sequence is 14 residues long. This clonotype was sampled from a woman aged 45-59 years who had been exposed to COVID-19. V usage is TRBV28 and J usage is TRBJ2-1; D perhaps matches TRBD2 (5 bases). The sample was PBMCs or T cells enriched from blood (not recorded which). The chain's CDR3 is CASSSTISYNEQFF. DNA of the CDR3: TGTGCCAGCAGTTCGACTATCTCCTACAATGAGCAGTTCTTC.